This T cell receptor (beta chain) originates from a study of blood T cell repertoires in COVID-19 (TCRdb year 2020). The study in broad terms: Collaborator samples came from the United States, Italy and Spain and covered acute and convalescent phases of COVID-19. The prospective study material was composed of cDNA or gDNA derived from T cells, B-cell-depleted T cells, or PBMCs. Subjects who had been exposed to COVID-19, were actively infected with it, or had recovered from it provided the deeply sampled blood TCRbeta repertoires that made up the dataset. The repertoires were released in a freely available public database intended as a resource for research on the immune response to SARS-CoV-2. Samples came from the ongoing ImmuneRACE study (first 160 participants) plus 1,254 subjects from 6 global collaborators. Nearly every sample came with metadata listing a de-identified subject ID, COVID-19 status, age in years and sex. Where available, HLA class I and class II types were obtained from metadata supplied by the sample provider rather than from assay-based typing.

Beyond this particular receptor, the publication reports: The amount of clinical and demographic metadata varied by source and participant and was provided uncurated.

On this clone itself: Which antigen it targets is not known. Base qualities are not recorded, but no much larger clone differs from it by a single base.

TCRbeta CDR3 regions were amplified from genomic DNA by means of the immunoSEQ Assay, a bias-controlled multiplex PCR. The paper's data handling went like this. The number of nucleated cells in each sample was estimated by amplification of reference gene primers within the assay. To quantify the absolute abundance of each unique TCRbeta CDR3 rearrangement, sequence reads were collapsed and filtered. Productive Simpson clonality was computed per sample as the square root of Simpson's diversity index over productive rearrangements. Here the immuneACCESS table is served through TCRdb, limited to in-frame sequences with V and J called. Missing clones are a known gap in these copies; in checked studies unresolved V genes cover under half, and the rest lacks a known reason. V, J and clone size are those of that table, while D and trimming were read from the DNA. This sample gives about 220,000 clones in total; more than 65% of them show up just once. The ten largest clones capture more than 2.5% of the sample.

The junction shows trimming of 4 bases on V and 8 bases on J, and the gene matches do not reach 12 bases of it. There are 16 amino acids in the CDR3, from cysteine to phenylalanine inclusive. The only DNA kept is the CDR3, 48 bases in frame from the first base. Sequences SGHRS (CDR1) and YFSETQ (CDR2) are obtained from the germline V gene. Another Seattle source contributed samples from volunteer blood donors who had recovered from COVID-19. Each collaborating institution followed its own protocols to collect whole blood in K2EDTA tubes. For TCRbeta analysis, collaborators shipped samples in one of three forms: frozen whole blood, isolated PBMCs, or DNA extracted from either of those sample types.

Here the chain combines TRBV5-1 and TRBJ1-4, with 9 bases matching TRBD1. This sequence originates from a woman in her twenties or thirties who had recovered from COVID-19. The sequenced sample was peripheral blood. The nucleotide sequence reads TGCGCCAGCAGCCTAGGCTACGGGACAGGGAGGGAAAAACTGTTTTTT. Its translation is CASSLGYGTGREKLFF.